These 14 T cell receptor beta chains originate from one sample sequenced in a study of identical twins. TCRdb processed the 5' RACE reads anew with MiXCR; each CDR3 protein has one entry. The table has approximately 530,000 distinct CDR3 sequences, approximately 20% seen once; the top ten hold approximately 0.52%. The sample also formed part of further work on yellow fever vaccine responses in identical twins.

The sample taken for sequencing was CD4+ T cells sorted from blood. These receptor sequences come from a woman between 18 and 29 years old in good health.

This chain joins TRBV5-1 and TRBJ1-1; no clear D. CDR1 SGHRS and CDR2 YFSETQ come from the germline V gene. This CDR3 is 14 amino acids long. Trimming stripped 4 bases from V and 0 bases from J, with 10 bases between. CDR3 in DNA: TGCGCCAGCAGCACACCAGGAATGAACACTGAAGCTTTCTTT. Translation: CASSTPGMNTEAFF.

Remarks on this clonotype: One end of the junction varies from germline; a read error may be responsible. The chain employs TRBV12-3 or TRBV12-4 and TRBJ2-7; 9 nucleotides line up with TRBD2. The CDR3 contains 15 residues. CDR3 DNA sequence: TGTGCCAGCAGTTTGGGTAGCGGGAGCTCCTACGGGCAGTACTTC. This codes for CASSLGSGSSYGQYF.

V and J are TRBV7-2 and TRBJ2-1; 8 bases line up with TRBD2. The J segment lost 4 bases and the V segment lost 7 bases, leaving 6 bases of the junction unmatched. CDR1 and CDR2 (germline): SGHTA, FQGNSA. This CDR3 has 14 residues. For the CDR3, the DNA is TGTGCCAGCACCCTAGCGGGCCTTTACAATGAGCAGTTCTTC. Residues: CASTLAGLYNEQFF.

The chain has TRBV12-3 or TRBV12-4 and TRBJ2-4; possibly TRBD1 for D (5 bases). The CDR3 has 15 amino acids. Trimming stripped 6 bases from V and 0 bases from J, with 12 bases between. In DNA form, the CDR3 reads TGTGCCAGCAGCCCAGGGATTCTAGCCAAAAACATTCAGTACTTC. Translating it yields CASSPGILAKNIQYF.

This clonotype occurred a few times. The V and J genes are TRBV12-3 or TRBV12-4 and TRBJ1-4; D gene ambiguous. Trimming shortened V by 6 bases and J by 3 bases, and 8 bases separated the two germline ends. The length of the CDR3 is 13 residues. CDR3: CASSSSANEKLFF. The CDR3 region has the DNA TGTGCCAGCAGCTCAAGTGCTAATGAAAAACTGTTTTTT.

This clonotype has more than one count but fewer than ten. This chain connects TRBV15 to TRBJ2-5, with D tentatively TRBD1 or TRBD2 (5 bases each). Germline CDR1 reads LNHNV; CDR2 reads YYDKDF (reference sequence). The germline V and J ends were trimmed by 5 bases and 5 bases, with 21 bases remaining between them. CDR3 size: 16 residues. CDR3 residues: CATSGAGTSLEETQYF. The DNA of the CDR3 is TGTGCCACCAGCGGGGCCGGGACCTCCCTGGAGGAGACCCAGTACTTC.

V is TRBV12-3 or TRBV12-4 and J is TRBJ2-5; D gene uncertain. This CDR3 contains 14 residues. Trimming shortened V by 3 bases and J by 5 bases, and 13 bases separated the two germline ends. The CDR3 DNA follows: TGTGCCAGCAGTTTGTTAAGCGCAACGGAGACCCAGTACTTC. Its translation is CASSLLSATETQYF.

The rearrangement joins TRBV5-6 to TRBJ2-7, with 7 bases aligning to TRBD1. J gave up 2 bases and V 3 bases, and 5 bases lay outside the gene matches. This CDR3 region has 14 residues. Germline CDR1 and CDR2: SGHDT and YYEEEE. The CDR3 region has the DNA TGTGCCAGCAGCTGGGGACAGAAAACCTACGAGCAGTACTTC. Its translation: CASSWGQKTYEQYF.

This clonotype was observed a handful of times. The chain recombines TRBV5-1 with TRBJ2-1; D unclear. Germline assignment: CDR1 SGHRS and CDR2 YFSETQ. Trimming cost V 4 bases and J 10 bases, with 12 bases left between them. The CDR3 has 12 residues. The CDR3 DNA follows: TGCGCCAGCAGCAAGACGACCCGGGAGCAGTTCTTC. This gives the protein CASSKTTREQFF.

There are many counts of this clonotype. The chain joins TRBV6-1 to TRBJ1-6; 8 bases are a match to TRBD1. CDR3 length: 14 residues. V lost 5 bases and J lost 6; bases outside the gene matches: 3. Germline CDR1 MNHNS, CDR2 SASEGT. The CDR3 is CASSLDRGNSPLHF. The CDR3 bases are TGTGCCAGCAGTTTAGACAGGGGTAATTCACCCCTCCACTTT.

This clonotype has only a few counts. V and J are TRBV10-3 and TRBJ2-1; the D gene is possibly TRBD2 (5 bases). The V end was cut by 5 bases, the J end by 8 bases, with 19 bases between. The CDR3 is 15 residues long. The V gene's germline CDR1 is ENHRY and CDR2 SYGVKD. CDR3 sequence: CAISPGVALGDEQFF. Written as DNA, the CDR3 is TGTGCCATCAGTCCCGGGGTAGCCTTAGGCGATGAGCAGTTCTTC.

CDR3 nucleotide sequence: TGCGCCAGCAGCCCGACAGGGTCAATGGACACCGGGGAGCTGTTTTTT. Protein product: CASSPTGSMDTGELFF. The V and J genes are TRBV5-1 and TRBJ2-2, with TRBD1 matching 7 bases. V lost 4 bases, J lost 3 bases, and 9 bases stayed unmatched. This CDR3 contains 16 residues. Germline CDR1 is SGHRS and CDR2 is YFSETQ.

The rearrangement uses TRBV2 and TRBJ2-2; 9 bases line up with TRBD2. Unmatched junction bases numbered 8, after V lost 7 bases and J lost 5 bases. This CDR3 region has 15 residues. Per germline, CDR1 SNHLY and CDR2 FYNNEI. The chain's CDR3 is CASKPYTSGTGELFF. DNA for the CDR3: TGTGCCAGCAAGCCGTATACTAGCGGGACCGGGGAGCTGTTTTTT.

This clonotype was detected ten times or more. The chain combines TRBV6-1 with TRBJ2-2; 7 positions agree with TRBD2. V shed 6 bases and J 0 bases; nucleotides not matched to a gene: 7. Germline values: CDR1 MNHNS, CDR2 SASEGT. The CDR3 has 16 amino acids. The CDR3 region is CASSRRGDANTGELFF. The CDR3 coding sequence is TGTGCCAGCAGCCGCCGGGGGGACGCGAACACCGGGGAGCTGTTTTTT.